The present entry profiles one TCR beta chain with its context. Its recognized antigen is unknown. No base-level quality is on record; no much larger clone is a single base apart. The donors were healthy, HIV-negative adults with no recently reported acute infections or vaccinations. All donors were Caucasian adults living in Nashville, Tennessee, USA. CD4+ T cells were enriched by magnetic negative selection, after which naive cells were positively selected on CD45RA and the negative fraction was taken as the memory subset. After blood collection by leukapheresis, PBMCs were isolated using Ficoll-Histopaque density gradient centrifugation and then cryopreserved in the vapor phase of liquid nitrogen. Analytical flow cytometry was used to check the purity and quantity of every magnetically sorted T cell population. Genomic DNA was isolated from each sorted fraction and quantified by UV absorbance on a Nanodrop 2000c.

The sample is drawn from a study of shared clonotypes between healthy human individuals (dated by TCRdb to about 2020). Regarding the complete study: The cohort included a few men and two women between 18 and 49 years of age. For each donor, three plates each were used for CD4 naive and CD4 memory, two plates were used for CD8 naive, and one plate was used for CD8 memory. To estimate repertoire size and how much clonotypes are shared between individuals, the study performed deep sequencing of blood TCR repertoires from roughly five healthy adults. To increase sequencing depth and limit assay-specific biases, different laboratories used diverse techniques to prepare libraries and sequence TCR repertoires. Per donor, leukapheresis produced somewhere between about 0.9 and 9 billion PBMCs.

Findings and caveats that apply to the study as a whole: Sampling was limited to blood, and TCR repertoires in tissue likely differ from TCR repertoires in blood. Pairwise subsampling led to the expectation that sequencing depth would affect the degree of clonotype sharing among donors. Naive subsets generally had larger estimated clonotype richness than memory subsets. Rarefaction of sorted-subset datasets indicated incomplete sequencing despite the large sequencing depth. The small number of donors limited the genetic and exposure-history diversity represented. Compared with non-shared clonotypes, clonotypes shared by all four sorted-subset donors had higher generation probabilities. Approximately 4.8% of naive CD4, roughly 3.5% of naive CD8, about 2.5% of memory CD4, and approximately 0.39% of memory CD8 clonotypes were shared across several donors.

Using the deep immunoSEQ assay, TCR CDR3 regions were amplified from genomic DNA by multiplex PCR. Genomic DNA extracted from each cell subset was distributed evenly over all wells of several immunoSEQ 96-well plates, and each plate served as one replicate. For sorted subsets, each replicate PCR was loaded with approximately 0.2 ug genomic DNA, equivalent to about 33,000 T cell genomes. The purified libraries were quantified using a Qubit 3.0 fluorometer, sized with a Bioanalyzer 2100, and then quantified again using the KAPA Library Quantification kit. A separate single-read 150-cycle Illumina NextSeq 550 flow cell was used to sequence each immunoSEQ 96-well plate. From the authors' description of their analysis: The immunoSEQ output contained only junctional sequences without quality scores, so filtering could not match that applied to full-length reads. To assign V/J genes and CDR3, sequences were annotated using PyIR, a Python wrapper for IgBLAST v1.9, with IMGT germline references. Reads were filtered out if the reads had weak V/J assignments (E-value above 1e-6), no CDR3, stop codons, out-of-frame junctions, or ambiguous translated residues. V3J clonotypes were defined by identical inferred V gene, J gene, and CDR3 amino acid sequence. Percentage overlap between repertoires was computed as shared unique clonotypes divided by the size of the smaller repertoire. Repertoire richness was assessed with RTK rarefaction, the Chao1 estimator, and Recon v2.1 estimates of unobserved clonotypes. Generation probabilities for all TCRbeta clonotypes obtained by the gDNA method from several donors were computed using OLGA. TCRdb holds this immuneACCESS table with in-frame rearrangements only. Some clones are missing; in checked studies, unresolved V genes explain under half, and the rest has no known cause. That table furnishes V, J and clone size, whereas the DNA furnished D and trimming. This sample holds more than 1.2 million clones; approximately 98.5% were observed only once. The ten biggest clones cover about 0.34% of the sample.

This receptor was taken from a man aged 25 to 40 in good health. Sequencing was done on a sample of naive CD4+ T cells sorted from blood. The cell subset or site label on this specimen signifies: CD45RA+ positively selected.

The DNA sequence reads TGTGCCAGCAGCCAAGGGCAGACAGGGGATATTGGTGGGCAGTGGTATTTT. Translated, it gives CASSQGQTGDIGGQWYF. The rearranged segments are TRBV4-2 and TRBJ2-3, with 8 central nucleotides matching TRBD1. The cysteine opens and the phenylalanine closes a CDR3 of 17 amino acids. Only the CDR3 DNA stays, 51 bases, in frame from base 1. V is trimmed back by 1 base and J by 14 bases, and the junction contains 20 bases that no gene match accounts for. In the germline V gene, CDR1 corresponds to LGHNA and CDR2 to YNFKEQ.